The clone carrying this T cell receptor (beta chain) was counted a few times. Its antigen is not known. The data belong to a study of response to subunit inactivated influenza vaccine. Study conclusions and caveats: Every seasonal influenza vaccination brings in few new T cells, the authors suggested.

In germline, CDR1 is MDHEN, CDR2 SYDVKM. This CDR3 has 14 amino acids. Trimming shortened V by 5 bases and J by 9 bases, and 16 bases separated the two germline ends. TCRdb re-analysed the RT-PCR reads in MiXCR, keeping a single row per CDR3 protein. Of some 500,000 distinct CDR3 sequences listed, 10% to 15% are singletons. The clonotype comes from a man between 45 and 60 years old who received an inactivated influenza vaccine. Material: PBMCs from blood, obtained more than 35 days after vaccination. The chain links TRBV28 to TRBJ2-2; D gene unclear. This CDR3 reads CASSPLSSIRELFF. CDR3 nucleotides: TGTGCCAGCAGTCCCTTGTCCTCCATCAGGGAGCTGTTTTTT. The full variable domain, completed using reference TRBV28 and TRBJ2-2, is DVKVTQSSRYLVKRTGEKVFLECVQDMDHENMFWYRQDPGLGLRLIYFSYDVKMKEKGDIPEGYSVSREKKERFSLILESASTNQTSMYLCASSPLSSIRELFFGEGSRLTVL.